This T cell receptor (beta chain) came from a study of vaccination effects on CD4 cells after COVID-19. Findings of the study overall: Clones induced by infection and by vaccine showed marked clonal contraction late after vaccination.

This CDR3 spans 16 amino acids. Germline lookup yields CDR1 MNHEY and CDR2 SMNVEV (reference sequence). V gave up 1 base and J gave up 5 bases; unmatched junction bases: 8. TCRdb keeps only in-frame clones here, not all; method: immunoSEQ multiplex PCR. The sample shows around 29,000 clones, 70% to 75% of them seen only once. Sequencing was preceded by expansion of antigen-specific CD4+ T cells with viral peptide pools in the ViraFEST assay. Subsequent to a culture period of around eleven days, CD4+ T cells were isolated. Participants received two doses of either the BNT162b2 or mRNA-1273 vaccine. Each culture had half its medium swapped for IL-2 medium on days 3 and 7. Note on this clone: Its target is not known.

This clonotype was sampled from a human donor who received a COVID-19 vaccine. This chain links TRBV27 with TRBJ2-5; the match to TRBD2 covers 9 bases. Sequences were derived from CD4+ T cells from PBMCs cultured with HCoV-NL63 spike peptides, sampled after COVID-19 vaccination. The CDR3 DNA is TGTGCCAGCAGTTTATGGGCTAGCGGGAAGAGGGAGACCCAGTACTTC. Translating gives CASSLWASGKRETQYF.